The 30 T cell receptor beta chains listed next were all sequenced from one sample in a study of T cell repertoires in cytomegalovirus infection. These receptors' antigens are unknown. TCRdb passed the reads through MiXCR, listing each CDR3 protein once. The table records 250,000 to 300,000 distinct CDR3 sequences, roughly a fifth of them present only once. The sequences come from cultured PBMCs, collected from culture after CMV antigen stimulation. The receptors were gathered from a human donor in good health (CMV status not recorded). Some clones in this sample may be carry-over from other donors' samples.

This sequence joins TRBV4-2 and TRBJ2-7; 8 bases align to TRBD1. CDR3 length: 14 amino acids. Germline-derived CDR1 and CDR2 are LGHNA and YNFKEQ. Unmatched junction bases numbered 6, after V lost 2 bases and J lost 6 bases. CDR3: CASSQPITGGEQYF. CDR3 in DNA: TGTGCCAGCAGCCAACCCATCACAGGGGGCGAGCAGTACTTC.

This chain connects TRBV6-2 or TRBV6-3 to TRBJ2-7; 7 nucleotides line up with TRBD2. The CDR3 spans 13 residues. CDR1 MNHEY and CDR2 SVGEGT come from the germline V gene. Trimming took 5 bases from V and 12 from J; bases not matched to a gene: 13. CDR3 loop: CASSTPGLVPRYV. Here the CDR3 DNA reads TGTGCCAGCAGTACTCCCGGACTAGTTCCGCGGTACGTC.

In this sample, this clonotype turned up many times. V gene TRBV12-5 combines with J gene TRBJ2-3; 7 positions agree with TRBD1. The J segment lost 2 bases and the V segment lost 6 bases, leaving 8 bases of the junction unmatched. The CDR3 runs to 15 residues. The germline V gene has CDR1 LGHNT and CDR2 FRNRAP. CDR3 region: CASGRSQGYTDTQYF. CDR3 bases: TGTGCTAGTGGGCGATCACAGGGGTACACAGATACGCAGTATTTT.

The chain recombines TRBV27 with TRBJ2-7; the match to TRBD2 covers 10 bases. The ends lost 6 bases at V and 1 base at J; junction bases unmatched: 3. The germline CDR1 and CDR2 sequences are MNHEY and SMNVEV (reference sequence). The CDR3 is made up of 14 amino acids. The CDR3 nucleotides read TGTGCCAGCAGCACTAGCGGGGATTCCTACGAGCAGTACTTC. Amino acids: CASSTSGDSYEQYF.

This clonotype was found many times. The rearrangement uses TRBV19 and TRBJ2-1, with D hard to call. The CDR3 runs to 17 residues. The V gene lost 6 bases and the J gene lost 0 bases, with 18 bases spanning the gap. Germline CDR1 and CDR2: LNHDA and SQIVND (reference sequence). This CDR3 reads CASRFPVAENSYNEQFF. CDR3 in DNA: TGTGCCAGTAGGTTCCCAGTTGCAGAAAACTCCTACAATGAGCAGTTCTTC.

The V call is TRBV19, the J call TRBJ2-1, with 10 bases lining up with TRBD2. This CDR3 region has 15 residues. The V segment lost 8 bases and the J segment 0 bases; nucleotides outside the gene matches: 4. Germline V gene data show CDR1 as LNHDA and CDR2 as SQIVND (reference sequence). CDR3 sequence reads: CASSSGSTSYNEQFF. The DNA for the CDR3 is TGTGCCAGTTCTAGCGGGAGTACCTCCTACAATGAGCAGTTCTTC.

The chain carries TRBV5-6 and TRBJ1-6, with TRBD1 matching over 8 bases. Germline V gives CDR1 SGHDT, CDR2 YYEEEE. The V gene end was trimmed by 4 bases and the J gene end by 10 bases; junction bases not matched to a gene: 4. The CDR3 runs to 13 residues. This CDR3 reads CASSGRGQSPLHF. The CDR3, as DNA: TGTGCCAGCAGCGGCAGGGGGCAATCACCCCTCCACTTT. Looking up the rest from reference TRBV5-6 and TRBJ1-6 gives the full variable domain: DAGVTQSPTHLIKTRGQQVTLRCSPKSGHDTVSWYQQALGQGPQFIFQYYEEEERQRGNFPDRFSGHQFPNYSSELNVNALLLGDSALYLCASSGRGQSPLHFGNGTRLTVT.

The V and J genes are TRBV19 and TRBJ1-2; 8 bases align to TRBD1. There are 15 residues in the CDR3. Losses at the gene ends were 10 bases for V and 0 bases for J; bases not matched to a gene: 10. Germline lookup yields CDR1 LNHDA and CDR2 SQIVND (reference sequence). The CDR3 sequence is CATTDRGLANYGYTF. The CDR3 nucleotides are TGTGCCACCACAGACAGGGGACTAGCTAACTATGGCTACACCTTC.

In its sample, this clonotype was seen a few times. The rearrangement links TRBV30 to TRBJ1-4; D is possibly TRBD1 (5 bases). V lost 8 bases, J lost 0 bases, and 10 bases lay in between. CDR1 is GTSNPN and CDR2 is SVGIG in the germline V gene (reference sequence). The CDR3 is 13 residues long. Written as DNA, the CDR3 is TGTGCCAGGGACGGACCAACTAATGAAAAACTGTTTTTT. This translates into CARDGPTNEKLFF.

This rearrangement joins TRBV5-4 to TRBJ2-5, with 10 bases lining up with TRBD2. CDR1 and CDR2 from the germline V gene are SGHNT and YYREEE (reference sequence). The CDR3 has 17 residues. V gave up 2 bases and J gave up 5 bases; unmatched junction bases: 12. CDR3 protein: CASSFSSGSMHGETQYF. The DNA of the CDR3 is TGTGCCAGCAGCTTCTCTAGCGGGAGTATGCATGGGGAGACCCAGTACTTC.

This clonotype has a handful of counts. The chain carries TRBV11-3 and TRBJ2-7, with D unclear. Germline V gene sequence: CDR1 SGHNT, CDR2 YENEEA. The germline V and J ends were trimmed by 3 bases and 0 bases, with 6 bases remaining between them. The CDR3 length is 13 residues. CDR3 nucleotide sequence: TGTGCCAGCAGCTTTACAACCTCCTACGAGCAGTACTTC. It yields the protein CASSFTTSYEQYF. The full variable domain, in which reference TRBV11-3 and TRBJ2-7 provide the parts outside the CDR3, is EAGVVQSPRYKIIEKKQPVAFWCNPISGHNTLYWYLQNLGQGPELLIRYENEEAVDDSQLPKDRFSAERLKGVDSTLKIQPAELGDSAVYLCASSFTTSYEQYFGPGTRLTVT.

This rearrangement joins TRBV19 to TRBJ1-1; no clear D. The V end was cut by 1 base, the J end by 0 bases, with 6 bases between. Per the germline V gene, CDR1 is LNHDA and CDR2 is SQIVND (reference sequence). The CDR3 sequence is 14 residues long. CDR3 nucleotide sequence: TGTGCCAGTAGTATAGGACGCGTGAACACTGAAGCTTTCTTT. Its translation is CASSIGRVNTEAFF.

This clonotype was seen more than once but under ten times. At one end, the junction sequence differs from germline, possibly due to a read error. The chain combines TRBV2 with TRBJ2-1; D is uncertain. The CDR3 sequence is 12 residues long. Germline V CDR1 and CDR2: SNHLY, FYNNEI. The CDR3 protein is CASSLWSTAVLF. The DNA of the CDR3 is TGTGCCAGCAGTTTATGGTCCACGGCGGTACTCTTC.

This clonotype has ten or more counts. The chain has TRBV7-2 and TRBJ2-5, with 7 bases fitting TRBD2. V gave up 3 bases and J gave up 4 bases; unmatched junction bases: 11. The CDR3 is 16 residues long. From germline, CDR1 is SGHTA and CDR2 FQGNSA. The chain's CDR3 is CASSFSLSSGGETQYF. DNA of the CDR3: TGTGCCAGCAGCTTCAGTTTGTCTAGCGGTGGAGAGACCCAGTACTTC.

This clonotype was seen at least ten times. The CDR3 nucleotides are TGTGCCAGCAGCTTAGCTAGCGTGAACACCGGGGAGCTGTTTTTT. It translates to CASSLASVNTGELFF. The chain recombines TRBV7-2 with TRBJ2-2; a possible D gene is TRBD2 (5 bases). The V end was cut by 0 bases, the J end by 1 base, with 6 bases between. This CDR3 contains 15 residues. Germline V gene sequence: CDR1 SGHTA, CDR2 FQGNSA.

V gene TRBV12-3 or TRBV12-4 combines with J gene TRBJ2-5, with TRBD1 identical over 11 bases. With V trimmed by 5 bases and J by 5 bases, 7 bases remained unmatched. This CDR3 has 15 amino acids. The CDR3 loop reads CASSPWTGGRETQYF. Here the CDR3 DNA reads TGTGCCAGCAGTCCATGGACAGGGGGCAGGGAGACCCAGTACTTC.

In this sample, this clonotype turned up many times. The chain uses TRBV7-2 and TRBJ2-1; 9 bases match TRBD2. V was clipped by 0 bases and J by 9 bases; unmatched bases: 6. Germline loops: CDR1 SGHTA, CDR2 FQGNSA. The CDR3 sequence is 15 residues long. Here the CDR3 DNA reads TGTGCCAGCAGCTTAGCTGGTAGCGGGAGTCGTGAGCAGTTCTTC. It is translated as CASSLAGSGSREQFF.

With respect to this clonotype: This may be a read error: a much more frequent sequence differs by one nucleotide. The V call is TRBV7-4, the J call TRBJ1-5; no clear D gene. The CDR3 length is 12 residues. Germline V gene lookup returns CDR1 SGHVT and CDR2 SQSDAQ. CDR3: CASSLINRPQHF. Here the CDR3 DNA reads TGTGCCAGCAGCTTAATCAATCGGCCCCAGCATTTT.

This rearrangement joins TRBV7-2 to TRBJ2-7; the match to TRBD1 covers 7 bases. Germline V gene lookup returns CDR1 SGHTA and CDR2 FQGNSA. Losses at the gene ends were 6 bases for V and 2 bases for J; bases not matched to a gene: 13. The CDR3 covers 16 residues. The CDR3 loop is CASSSVDRVIPYEQYF. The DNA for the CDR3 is TGTGCCAGCAGTTCTGTTGACAGGGTTATTCCCTACGAGCAGTACTTC.

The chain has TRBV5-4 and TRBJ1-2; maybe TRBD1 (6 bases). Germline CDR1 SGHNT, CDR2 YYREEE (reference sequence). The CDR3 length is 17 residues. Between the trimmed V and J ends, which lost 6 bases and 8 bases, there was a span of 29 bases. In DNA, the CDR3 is TGTGCCAGCACCGATGGGAATTCCAGGGGTACGAGTGCAGGCTACACCTTC. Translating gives CASTDGNSRGTSAGYTF.

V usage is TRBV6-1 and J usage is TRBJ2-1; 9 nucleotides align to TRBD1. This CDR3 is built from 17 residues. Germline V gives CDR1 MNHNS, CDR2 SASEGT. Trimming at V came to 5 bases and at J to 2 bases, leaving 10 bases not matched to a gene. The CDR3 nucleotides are TGTGCCAGCAGTTCGGGACAGGGTTCTCCGACCTACAATGAGCAGTTCTTC. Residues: CASSSGQGSPTYNEQFF.

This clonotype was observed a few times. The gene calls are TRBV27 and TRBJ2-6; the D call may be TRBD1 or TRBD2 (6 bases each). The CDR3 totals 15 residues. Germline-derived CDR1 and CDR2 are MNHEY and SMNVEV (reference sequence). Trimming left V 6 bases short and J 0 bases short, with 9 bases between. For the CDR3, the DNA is TGTGCCAGCAGAGGGGGGATCTCTGGGGCCAACGTCCTGACTTTC. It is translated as CASRGGISGANVLTF.

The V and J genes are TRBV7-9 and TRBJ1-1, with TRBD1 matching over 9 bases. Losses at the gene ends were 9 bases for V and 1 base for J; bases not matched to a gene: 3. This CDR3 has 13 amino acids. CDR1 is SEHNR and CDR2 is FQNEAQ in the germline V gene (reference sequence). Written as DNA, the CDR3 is TGTGCCAGTAGGGGACAGGGGAACACTGAAGCTTTCTTT. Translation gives CASRGQGNTEAFF.

The CDR3 region is CASSDGHNEQFF. DNA of the CDR3: TGTGCCAGCAGTGACGGACACAATGAGCAGTTCTTC. The chain recombines TRBV6-4 with TRBJ2-1; D remains ambiguous. Germline V gives CDR1 MRHNA, CDR2 SNTAGT. The CDR3 loop spans 12 amino acids. Trimming removed 2 bases from V and 5 bases from J, with 4 bases in between.

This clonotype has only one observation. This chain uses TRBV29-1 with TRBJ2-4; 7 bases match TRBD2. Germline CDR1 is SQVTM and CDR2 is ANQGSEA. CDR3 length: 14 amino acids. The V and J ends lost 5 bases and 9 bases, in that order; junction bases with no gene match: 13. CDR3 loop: CSVTTSAKAGIQYF. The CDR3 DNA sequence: TGCAGCGTTACTACTAGCGCTAAGGCAGGCATTCAGTACTTC. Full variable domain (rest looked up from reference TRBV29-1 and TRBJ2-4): SAVISQKPSRDICQRGTSLTIQCQVDSQVTMMFWYRQQPGQSLTLIATANQGSEATYESGFVIDKFPISRPNLTFSTLTVSNMSPEDSSIYLCSVTTSAKAGIQYFGAGTRLSVL.

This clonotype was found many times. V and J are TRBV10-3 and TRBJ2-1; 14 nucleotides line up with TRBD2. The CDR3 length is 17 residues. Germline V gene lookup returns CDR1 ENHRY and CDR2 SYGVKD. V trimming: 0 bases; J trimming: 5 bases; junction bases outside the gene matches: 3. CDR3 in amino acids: CAISESGTSGSDNEQFF. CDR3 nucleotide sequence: TGTGCCATCAGTGAGTCGGGGACTAGCGGGAGTGACAATGAGCAGTTCTTC.

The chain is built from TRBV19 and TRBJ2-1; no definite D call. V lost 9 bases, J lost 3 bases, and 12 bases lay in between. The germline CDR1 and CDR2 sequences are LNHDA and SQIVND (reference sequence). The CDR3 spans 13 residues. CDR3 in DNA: TGTGCCAGGAGATTTGGGCACTACAATGAGCAGTTCTTC. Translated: CARRFGHYNEQFF.

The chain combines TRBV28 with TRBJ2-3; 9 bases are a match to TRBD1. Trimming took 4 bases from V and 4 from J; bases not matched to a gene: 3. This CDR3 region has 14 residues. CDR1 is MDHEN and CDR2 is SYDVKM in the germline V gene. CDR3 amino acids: CASSSGQGSDTQYF. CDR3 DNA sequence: TGTGCCAGCAGTTCGGGACAGGGATCAGATACGCAGTATTTT. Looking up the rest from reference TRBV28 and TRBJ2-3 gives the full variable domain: DVKVTQSSRYLVKRTGEKVFLECVQDMDHENMFWYRQDPGLGLRLIYFSYDVKMKEKGDIPEGYSVSREKKERFSLILESASTNQTSMYLCASSSGQGSDTQYFGPGTRLTVL.

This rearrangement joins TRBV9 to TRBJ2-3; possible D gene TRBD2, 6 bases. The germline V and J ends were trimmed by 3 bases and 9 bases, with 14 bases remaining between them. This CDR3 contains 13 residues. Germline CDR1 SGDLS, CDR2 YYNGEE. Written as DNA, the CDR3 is TGTGCCAGCAGCGCGAAGGAGGGAACCACGCAGTATTTT. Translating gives CASSAKEGTTQYF.

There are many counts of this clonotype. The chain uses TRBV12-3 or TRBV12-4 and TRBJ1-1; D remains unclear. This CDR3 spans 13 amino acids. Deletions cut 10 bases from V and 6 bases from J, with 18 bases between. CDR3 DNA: TGTGCCACCACACCGTCGGGCGGTTCTGAAGCTTTCTTT. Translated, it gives CATTPSGGSEAFF.